The 7 T cell receptor beta chains presented below share a single source sample, sequenced in a study of naive CD8 T cells in extremely preterm neonates. This table comes from immunoSEQ multiplex PCR, and its TCRdb copy is limited to in-frame clones, with some not included. The sample has several thousand clones, 98% seen once; the top ten hold about 0.4%. The sequenced material came from naive CD8+ T cells from blood. The receptors were gathered from a human donor in good health.

The V and J genes are TRBV11-2 and TRBJ2-5, with 11 bases aligning to TRBD1. CDR3 length equals 15 residues. Trimming removed 5 bases from V and 2 bases from J; junction bases left unmatched: 4. In germline, CDR1 is SGHAT, CDR2 FQNNGV. As DNA, the CDR3 is TGTGCCAGCAGCCGGGACAGGGGGACTCAAGAGACCCAGTACTTC. This translates into CASSRDRGTQETQYF.

V is TRBV19 and J is TRBJ2-7; TRBD1 aligns across 7 bases. CDR1 and CDR2 (germline): LNHDA, SQIVND (reference sequence). The length of the CDR3 is 14 residues. The CDR3 here is CATQSWTGSNEQYF. Here the CDR3 DNA reads TGTGCTACTCAATCCTGGACAGGCAGCAACGAGCAGTACTTC.

The V call is TRBV25-1, the J call TRBJ1-4, with 7 nucleotides matching TRBD1. There are 17 residues in the CDR3. V lost 1 base, J lost 6 bases, and 11 bases stayed unmatched. Germline V lookup: CDR1 MGHDK, CDR2 SYGVNS. CDR3 loop: CASSELKVDRRDEKLFF. The CDR3 DNA sequence: TGTGCCAGCAGTGAATTAAAGGTGGACAGGAGAGATGAAAAACTGTTTTTT.

The V and J genes are TRBV28 and TRBJ1-6; the D is unclear. The CDR3 extends over 17 amino acids. V shed 2 bases and J shed 4 bases, with 15 bases lying between them. CDR1 is MDHEN, CDR2 SYDVKM, per germline. The DNA for the CDR3 is TGTGCCAGCAGTTTAACTCGGCGGGTCGTTTATAATTCACCCCTCCACTTT. This translates into CASSLTRRVVYNSPLHF. Filled out from reference TRBV28 and TRBJ1-6, the complete variable domain reads DVKVTQSSRYLVKRTGEKVFLECVQDMDHENMFWYRQDPGLGLRLIYFSYDVKMKEKGDIPEGYSVSREKKERFSLILESASTNQTSMYLCASSLTRRVVYNSPLHFGNGTRLTVT.

The gene calls are TRBV7-2 and TRBJ2-7, with 7 bases that match TRBD2. The V gene's germline CDR1 is SGHTA and CDR2 FQGNSA. Germline trimming cut 1 base from V and 0 bases from J; bases unmatched to any gene: 3. The CDR3 has 15 residues. CDR3 nucleotide sequence: TGTGCCAGCAGCTTAGGAGGCGGGGGCTCCTACGAGCAGTACTTC. Translating it yields CASSLGGGGSYEQYF.

The chain has TRBV28 and TRBJ1-1; weak D call: TRBD1 (6 bases). There are 16 residues in the CDR3. The germline gives CDR1 MDHEN, CDR2 SYDVKM. Trimming cost V 5 bases and J 0 bases, with 16 bases left between them. The CDR3 DNA reads TGTGCCAGCAGTCCAAACAGGGTTCGCGTGAACACTGAAGCTTTCTTT. This sequence encodes CASSPNRVRVNTEAFF.

V is TRBV10-3 and J is TRBJ2-1; D is perhaps TRBD1 (6 bases). CDR3 length: 13 amino acids. Germline-derived CDR1 and CDR2 are ENHRY and SYGVKD. V was shortened by 6 bases and J by 5 bases, with 11 bases between the two germline ends. This CDR3 reads CAIRPGQNNEQFF. For the CDR3, the DNA is TGTGCCATCAGGCCGGGACAAAACAATGAGCAGTTCTTC.